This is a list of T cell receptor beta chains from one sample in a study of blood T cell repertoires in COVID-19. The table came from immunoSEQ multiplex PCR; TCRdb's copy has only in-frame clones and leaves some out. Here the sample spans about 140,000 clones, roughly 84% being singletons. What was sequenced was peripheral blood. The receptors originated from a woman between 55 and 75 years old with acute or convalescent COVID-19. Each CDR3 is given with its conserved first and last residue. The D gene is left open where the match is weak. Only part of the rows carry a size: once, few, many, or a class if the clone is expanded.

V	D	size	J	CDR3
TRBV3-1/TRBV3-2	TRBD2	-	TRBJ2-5	CASSQDWAGGGQAAVQYF
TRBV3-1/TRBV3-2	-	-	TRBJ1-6	CASSQAAFNSPLHF
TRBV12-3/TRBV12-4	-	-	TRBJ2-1	CASSSMTGNEQFF
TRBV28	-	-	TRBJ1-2	CASSLSAGGVYGYTF
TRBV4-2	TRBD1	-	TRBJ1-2	CASSQDQGGYGYTF
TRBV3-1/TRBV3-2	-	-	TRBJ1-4	CASSPPSGATNEKLFF
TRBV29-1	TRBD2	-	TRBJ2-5	CSVESRGGLETQYF
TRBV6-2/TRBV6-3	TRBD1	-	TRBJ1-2	CASSWTGNYGYTF
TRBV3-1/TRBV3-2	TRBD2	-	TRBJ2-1	CASSQGTEALAGGPEFF
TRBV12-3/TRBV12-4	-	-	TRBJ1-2	CASSSTPNYGYTF
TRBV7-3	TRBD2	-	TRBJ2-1	CASSLTSGTYNEQFF
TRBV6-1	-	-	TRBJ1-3	CASSEPRQSGNTIYF
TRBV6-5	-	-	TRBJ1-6	CASSLALPDRSPLHF
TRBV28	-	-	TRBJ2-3	CASGDTQYF
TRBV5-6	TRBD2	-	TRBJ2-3	CASSESPGLAASTDTQYF
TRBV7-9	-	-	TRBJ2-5	CASGGGVGKETQYF
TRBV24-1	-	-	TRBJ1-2	CATSQGSYGYTF
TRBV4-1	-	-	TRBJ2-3	CASSQGAYPSTDTQYF
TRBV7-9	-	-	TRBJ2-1	CASSLWGDPSGNEQFF
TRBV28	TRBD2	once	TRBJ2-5	CASSPLAGAGETQYF
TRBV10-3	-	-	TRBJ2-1	CATQTGSNEQFF
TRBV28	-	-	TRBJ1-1	CASSPNTEAFF
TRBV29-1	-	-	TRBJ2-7	CSVEEGAGQYF
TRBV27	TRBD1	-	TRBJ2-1	CASSLERTGGYFEQFF
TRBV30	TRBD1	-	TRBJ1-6	CAWGLQGSPLHF
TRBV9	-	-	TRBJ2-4	CASSVLQGGDIQYF
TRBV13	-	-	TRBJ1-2	CASRGPGDIVNSGYTF
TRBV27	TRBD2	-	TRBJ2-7	CASSVMGGTTYEQYF
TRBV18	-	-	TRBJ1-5	CASSPSQNQPQHF
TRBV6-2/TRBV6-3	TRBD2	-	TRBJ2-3	CASSPEERSGSTSMDTQYF
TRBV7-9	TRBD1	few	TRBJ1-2	CASSPVTGVGYTF
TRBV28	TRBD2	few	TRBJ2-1	CASSGPAGGWANEQFF
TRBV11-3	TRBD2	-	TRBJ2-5	CASSLEGGAGGQETQYF
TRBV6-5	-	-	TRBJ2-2	CASSYSQGNTGELFF
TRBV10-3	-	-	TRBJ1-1	CAVKQGLNTEAFF
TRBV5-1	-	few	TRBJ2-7	CASSTPQGSYEQYF
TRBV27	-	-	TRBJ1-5	CASRAETGNNQPQHF
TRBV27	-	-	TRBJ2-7	CASSLTGSYYEQYF
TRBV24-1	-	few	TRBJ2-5	CATSDLQGRQETQYF
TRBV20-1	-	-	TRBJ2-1	CSASSLLNSGPEKDEQFF
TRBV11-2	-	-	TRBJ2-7	CASQGGRVYEQYF
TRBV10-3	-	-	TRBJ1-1	CAIRGGARSTEAFF
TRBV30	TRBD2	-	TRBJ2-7	CAWSVTSGSYEQYF
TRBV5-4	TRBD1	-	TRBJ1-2	CASSVNSGTAMGYTF
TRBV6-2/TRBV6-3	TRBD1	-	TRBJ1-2	CASSADRGLDYGYTF
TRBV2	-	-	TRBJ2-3	CASSIYFTDTQYF
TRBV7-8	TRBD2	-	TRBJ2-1	CASSLWASGRDEQFF
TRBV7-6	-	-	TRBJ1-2	CASSPRRGLNYGYTF
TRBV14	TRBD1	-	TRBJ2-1	CASSLSGQGSFNEQFF
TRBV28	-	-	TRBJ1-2	CASSLRQDMLGYGYTF
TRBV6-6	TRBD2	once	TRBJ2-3	CASSVPGLAGTDTQYF
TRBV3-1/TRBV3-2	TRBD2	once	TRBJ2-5	CASSQVATSGRETQYF
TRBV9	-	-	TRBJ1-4	CASSVGGQVNEKLFF
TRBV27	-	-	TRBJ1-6	CASGSRTTNSPLHF
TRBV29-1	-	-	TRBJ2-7	CSVVRSREPYEQYF